This T cell receptor (beta chain) was found in a study of T cells in Graves' hyperthyroidism and ophthalmopathy (dated by TCRdb to the late 2010s). Context from the whole study: Peripheral blood was sampled at the time of initial diagnosis, prior to any treatment. TCR Vbeta CDR3 sequencing of 120 to 150 peripheral blood samples (fewer than 45 ophthalmopathy, roughly 72 hyperthyroidism and roughly 17 progressor patients) is reported in the paper. The 80 to 100 discovery patients were randomly divided into training and test sets at a 7:3 ratio. Whether ophthalmopathy could be predicted prospectively was tested in an independent validation cohort made up of roughly 19 hyperthyroidism patients plus 17 patients who later progressed to ophthalmopathy. After sampling, hyperthyroidism patients received methimazole starting at 30 mg daily, and ophthalmopathy patients received high-dose intravenous methylprednisolone. To identify distinguishing TCR V-J signatures, a discovery cohort of roughly 100 patients was used, comprising under 45 with Graves' ophthalmopathy and approximately 58 with stable Graves' hyperthyroidism. In addition, the study compared T-cell repertoires in thyroid tissue and in blood from six Graves' hyperthyroidism patients. The research as a whole found: In cross-validation, a model built on a 13 V-J signature told ophthalmopathy apart from stable hyperthyroidism with over 85% sensitivity and approximately 84% specificity, and in testing the same model reached 80%/75%. No statistical method was used to fix the sample size in advance, and group allocation was not hidden from the investigators. During validation, the model predicted progression to ophthalmopathy a median of roughly 7.1 months ahead of onset, with almost 71% sensitivity and 72.22% specificity. Blood samples also contained most of the expanded thyroid clonotypes (frequency above 0.001), which suggests that blood repertoires may reflect thyroid immune responses.

Amplification of TCR beta CDR3 regions was carried out from RNA transcripts. For the first round of RT-PCR on the TCR CDR3, the HTBI primer set was used together with the Qiagen OneStep RT-PCR kit. Libraries were constructed in a second round of multiplex PCR, after which size selection and purification were performed. Sequencing of the libraries was done on an Illumina HiSeq2000 using paired-end 100 bp reads. Turning to the authors' computational methods: SOAPnuke was used to process the raw data, throwing out any read that contained adapters or uncalled bases, had a mean Phred below 15, or lacked an exact constant-primer or identifier match. High-quality paired reads were merged using COPE v1.2.5, and each unique nucleotide sequence was defined as a clonotype. MiTCR v1.1 was used to align clonotypes to the IMGT TRBV, TRBD and TRBJ reference segments. The analysis included only V-J combinations with a frequency above 0.0001, which together covered roughly 99% of the repertoires. A TCS score was defined as the ratio between F50 (clonal expansion) and ExV (chaos), using BLOSUM62-based TCRdist between CDR3 peptides within each V-J. Welch's t-statistics and random forest reduced just over 500 V-J features to about 12, which were used in a naive Bayes classifier (R e1071). In TCRdb, the public reads were trimmed at Q25 with fastp and aligned with MiXCR, with productive beta chains retained. Every entry covers one CDR3 protein and lists the most common genes and DNA from its rows. The V and J calls follow TCRdb's processing rather than the paper's. Within this sample are about 400,000 distinct CDR3 sequences, with 15% to 18% of them counted one time only. 28% of the sample lies in the top ten.

Hyperthyroidism patients were aged 18 to 65 years and newly diagnosed, with disease duration of less than 2 months. The study excluded patients with uncontrolled infections, other autoimmune diseases, pregnancy or lactation. Diagnoses were established on the basis of clinical symptoms, serum thyroxine and TRAb, thyroid ultrasound, and orbital computed tomography. For progressor patients, blood was drawn at the first diagnosis of hyperthyroidism, before any ophthalmopathy symptoms had appeared. PBMCs were separated from 10 ml of fresh peripheral blood using Ficoll-Paque density gradient centrifugation. Patients classed as progressors first received a Graves' hyperthyroidism diagnosis and then went on to develop ophthalmopathy during follow-up. Total RNA was extracted using Trizol reagent, and RNA quality was assessed on an Agilent 2100 Bioanalyzer. At least ten counts were recorded for this clonotype. The antigen it binds to is not known. No much larger clonotype is one base removed from it; base qualities were not supplied.

The junction shows trimming of 6 bases on V and 8 bases on J, plus 8 bases between the germline ends. As encoded in the germline V gene (reference sequence), CDR1 is DFQATT while CDR2 is SNEGSKA. Counted from cysteine to phenylalanine, this CDR3 has 10 amino acids. Just CDR3 DNA is preserved here, 30 bases in frame from base 1. The sequence was obtained from a woman under 30 with Graves' hyperthyroidism that later progressed to Graves' ophthalmopathy. This chain joins TRBV20-1 to TRBJ2-1; the D gene is not confidently resolved. Sequences were obtained from blood. The base sequence is TGCAGTGCAGTGGACCATGAGCAGTTCTTC. It specifies CSAVDHEQFF.